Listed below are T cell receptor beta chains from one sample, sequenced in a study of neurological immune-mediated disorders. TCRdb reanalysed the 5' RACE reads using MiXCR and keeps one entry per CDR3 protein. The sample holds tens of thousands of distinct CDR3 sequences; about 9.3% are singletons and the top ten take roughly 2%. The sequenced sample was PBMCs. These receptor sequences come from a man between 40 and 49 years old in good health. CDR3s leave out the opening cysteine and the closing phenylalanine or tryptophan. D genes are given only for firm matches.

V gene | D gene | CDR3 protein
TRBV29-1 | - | SVDYDPGGTEAF
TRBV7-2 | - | ASSPGALNQPKGPPETQY
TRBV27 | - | ASSLYRNTEAF
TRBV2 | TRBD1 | ASTQGTEAF
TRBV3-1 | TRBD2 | ASSQDPGLASSEQF
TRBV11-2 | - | ASRSGYNTGELF
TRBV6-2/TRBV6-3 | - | ASSFSDSYNEQF
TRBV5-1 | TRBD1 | ASSAQGAAYNEQF
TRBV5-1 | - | ASSPLDSEDPQY
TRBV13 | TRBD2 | ASSLHSGTKPEQY
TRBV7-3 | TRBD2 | ASSLFASGRGTGELF
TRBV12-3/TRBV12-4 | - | ASSLQLVYEQY
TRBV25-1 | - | ASSAGASSPLH
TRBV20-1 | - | SASARWTIDTQY
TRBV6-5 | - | ASSPGDTQY
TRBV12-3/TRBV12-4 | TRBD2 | ASSRGTSGRSSYEQY
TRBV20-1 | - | SARAGILVGVGLVDEQF
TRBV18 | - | ASSPGAYNEQF
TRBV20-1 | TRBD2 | SADLGGLAGPDTQY
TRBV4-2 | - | ASSQVGGATYGYT
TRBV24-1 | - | ATSDLLHTDTQY
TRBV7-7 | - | ASSLGPDLNTEAF
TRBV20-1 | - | SAPDRLEYGYT
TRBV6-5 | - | ASSYGNGGEQF
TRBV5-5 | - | ASSSLASTGELF
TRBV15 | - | ATSPFQGRVEGSGELF
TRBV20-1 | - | SARVSQGQVGEQF
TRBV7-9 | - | ASSPQGGSTDTQY
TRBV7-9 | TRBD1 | ASWETGEETQY
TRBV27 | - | ASSLAPYSEQY
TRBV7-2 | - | ASSSLVEQY
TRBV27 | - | ASGSSLHNSPLH
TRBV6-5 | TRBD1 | ASSVGTGGSYEQF
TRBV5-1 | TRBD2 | ASRVTSGAYEQY
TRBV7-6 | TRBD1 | ASSPPGTVYEQF
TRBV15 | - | ATSRGGVETQY
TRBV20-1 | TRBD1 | SARVTGYYEQY
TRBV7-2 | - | ASSLGGGSSGNTIY
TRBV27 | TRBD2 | ASSFIREANEQF
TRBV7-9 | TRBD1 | ASSLGAGQEAYGYT
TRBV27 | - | ASSSQGRYRTPQY
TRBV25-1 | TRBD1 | ASRRDRDRGLMNTEAF
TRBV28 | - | ASKRGYEQY
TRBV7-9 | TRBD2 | ASSIWGLAVYNEQF